Here is one T cell receptor beta chain with its context. This entry belongs to a study of shared clonotypes between healthy human individuals. About the research overall: The cohort had a couple of women and three men, ages 18 to 49. Donors had three CD4 naive, three CD4 memory, two CD8 naive and one CD8 memory plate apiece.

Trimming cost V 5 bases and J 9 bases; bases outside gene matches: 8. The CDR3 is 14 residues long. Per the germline V gene, CDR1 is SGHAT and CDR2 is FQNNGV. It was at deep level that the assay was run. Every subset's genomic DNA went evenly onto several immunoSEQ plates. TCRdb's table, derived via immunoSEQ multiplex PCR, lists solely in-frame clones and lacks some. The sample lists about 680,000 clones, roughly nine tenths occurring once. Naivety among CD8 cells was defined by CD45RO negativity and positive CCR7 selection, thereby excluding terminally differentiated effector memory CD45RA+ cells. Sequencing used naive CD8+ T cells sorted from blood. This TCR was sampled from a man aged 25 to 40 in good health. The V gene is TRBV11-2, the J gene TRBJ2-1; 9 bases align to TRBD2. The CDR3 DNA is TGTGCCAGCAGCCCTCCGACTAGCGGTACTGAGCAGTTCTTC. Encoded protein: CASSPPTSGTEQFF.